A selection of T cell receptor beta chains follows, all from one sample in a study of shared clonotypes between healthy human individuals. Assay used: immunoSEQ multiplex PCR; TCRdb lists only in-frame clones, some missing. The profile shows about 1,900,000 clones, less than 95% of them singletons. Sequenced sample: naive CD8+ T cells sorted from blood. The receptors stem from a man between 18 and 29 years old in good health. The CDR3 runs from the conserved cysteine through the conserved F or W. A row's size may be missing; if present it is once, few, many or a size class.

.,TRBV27,CASSLGGSQETQYF
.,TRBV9,CASSVGLGFNYGYTF
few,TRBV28,CASSGQGSSNQPQHF
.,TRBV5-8,CASSLAAENSNQPQHF
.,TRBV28,CASAGTAFIEAFF
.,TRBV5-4,CASSPDSSVFEQYF
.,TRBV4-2,CASSQPIDTHYGYTF
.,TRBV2,CASTPPFNEKLFF
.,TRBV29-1,CSVLEFGELFF
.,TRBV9,CASSVVTASGGYTF
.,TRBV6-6,CASGRSGTGAEEQYF
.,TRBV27,CASSLTPGQGFLNEQFF
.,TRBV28,CASSLAPRRGGVNEQFF
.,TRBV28,CASSLGTGGTEAFF
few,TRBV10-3,CAISSQGTDGYTF
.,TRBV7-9,CASRSGTGSLYGYTF
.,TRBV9,CASSVGTGSTEAFF
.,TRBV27,CASSADRGEDNEKLFF
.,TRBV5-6,CASGQEQETQYF
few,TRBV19,CASSWTGSSYEQYF
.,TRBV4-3,CASSQDPPSGFADTQYF
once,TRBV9,CASSVGAGEEETQYF
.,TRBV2,CASSITPGGDLSHLAKNIQYF
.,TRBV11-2,CASTAQGARGYTF
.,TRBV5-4,CASSEGQSYNEQFF
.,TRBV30,CAWSSSGSYNEQFF
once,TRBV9,CASSVGTGTDSYEQYF
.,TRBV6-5,CASSYGGAYGYTF
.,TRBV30,CAWEAGPGTGELFF
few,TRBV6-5,CASRPDGGRMDGYTF
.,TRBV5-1,CASSLGQDYLSYTF
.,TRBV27,CASSPQGGYQPQHF
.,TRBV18,CASSPPLGDPYNEQFF